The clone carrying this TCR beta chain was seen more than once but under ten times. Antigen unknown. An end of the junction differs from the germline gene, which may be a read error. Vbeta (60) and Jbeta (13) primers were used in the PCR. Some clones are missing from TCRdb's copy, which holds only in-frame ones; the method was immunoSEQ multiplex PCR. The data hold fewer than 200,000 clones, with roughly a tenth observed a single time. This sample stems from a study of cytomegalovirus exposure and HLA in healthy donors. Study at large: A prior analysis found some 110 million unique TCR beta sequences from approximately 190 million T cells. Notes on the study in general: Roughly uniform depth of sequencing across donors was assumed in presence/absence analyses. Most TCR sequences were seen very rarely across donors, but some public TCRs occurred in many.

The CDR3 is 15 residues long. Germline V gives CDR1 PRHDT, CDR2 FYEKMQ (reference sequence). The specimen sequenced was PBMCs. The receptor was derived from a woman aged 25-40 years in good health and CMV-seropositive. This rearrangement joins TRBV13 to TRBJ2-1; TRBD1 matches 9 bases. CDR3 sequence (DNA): TGTGCCAGCAGCTCTTCCGACAGGGGGTACAGTGAGCAGTTCTTC. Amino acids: CASSSSDRGYSEQFF.